This TCR beta chain was obtained from a study of T cell changes during pregnancy in multiple sclerosis. From germline, CDR1 is MDHEN and CDR2 SYDVKM. CDR3 length equals 15 residues. Trimming left V 3 bases short and J 2 bases short, with 11 bases between. Profiled with immunoSEQ multiplex PCR; TCRdb holds only in-frame clones, not every one. The profile covers around 38,000 clones, with around 92% appearing a single time and about 6.3% taken by the ten largest. Sequenced material: CD8+ T cells from peripheral blood mononuclear cells, taken in the second trimester of pregnancy. The source of this sequence is a female donor with multiple sclerosis, enrolled in a pregnancy study. The chain carries TRBV28 and TRBJ1-5; TRBD1 might be the D (6 bases). The CDR3: CASSFLGAGNQPQHF. CDR3 DNA: TGTGCCAGCAGTTTCTTGGGGGCGGGCAATCAGCCCCAGCATTTT.